This T cell receptor beta chain came from a study of T cell responses to AZD1222 COVID-19 vaccine. Findings and limits, study-wide: Vaccine-associated CD4 TCRs spanned spike, dominant at 160-218 and 743-854.

The table came from immunoSEQ multiplex PCR; TCRdb's copy has only in-frame clones and leaves some out. The data show fewer than 100,000 clones, 87% seen once. Germline V gene data show CDR1 as SGHTA and CDR2 as FQGNSA. The V gene end was trimmed by 1 base and the J gene end by 3 bases; junction bases not matched to a gene: 5. CDR3 length: 16 amino acids. A word on this clone: The target antigen is unknown.

The origin of this receptor is an adult who received the AZD1222 COVID-19 vaccine. V usage is TRBV7-2 and J usage is TRBJ2-7, with TRBD1 identical over 11 bases. The sequences come from peripheral blood, collected 28 days after the second AZD1222 dose. In DNA, the CDR3 is TGTGCCAGCAGCTTAGAGTGGGGGACAGGGGGCTACGAGCAGTACTTC. Translated, it gives CASSLEWGTGGYEQYF. The full variable domain, completed using reference TRBV7-2 and TRBJ2-7, is GAGVSQSPSNKVTEKGKDVELRCDPISGHTALYWYRQSLGQGLEFLIYFQGNSAPDKSGLPSDRFSAERTGGSVSTLTIQRTQQEDSAVYLCASSLEWGTGGYEQYFGPGTRLTVT.